The rows below give T cell receptor beta chains drawn from one sample of a study of radiation and T cells in renal cell carcinoma. Profiled with immunoSEQ multiplex PCR; TCRdb holds only in-frame clones, not every one. The sample holds about 49,000 clones; 75% to 85% are singletons and the top ten take around 28%. The specimen comprised blood, sampled from a patient whose treatment included radiotherapy and nephrectomy. These TCRs come from an older woman with renal cell carcinoma. Both conserved end residues are trimmed from each CDR3. D genes are given only for firm matches.

15	TRBD2	TRBV9	TRBJ2-1	ASSVELAGGRNNEQF
13	TRBD1	TRBV29-1	TRBJ1-3	SVNRDSDSGNTIY
12	.	TRBV9	TRBJ1-4	ASSHPGADEKLF
13	.	TRBV21-1	TRBJ2-3	ASSKCRQSTDTQY
13	.	TRBV18	TRBJ1-3	ASSQRQVLQNTIY
12	.	TRBV30	TRBJ1-5	AWGPGLNNQPQH
9	.	TRBV6-6	TRBJ2-1	ASITRVEQF
12	TRBD1	TRBV2	TRBJ1-5	ASSEATGDQPQH
13	TRBD1	TRBV2	TRBJ2-1	ASTTGQGYYNEQF
11	.	TRBV19	TRBJ2-5	ASSPAEEETQY
12	TRBD1	TRBV6-5	TRBJ1-1	ASSWDRVFPEAF
9	.	TRBV20-1	TRBJ2-5	SAQLGETQY
12	TRBD1	TRBV5-1	TRBJ1-2	ASSPGQGFNGYT
12	TRBD1	TRBV2	TRBJ1-5	ASSGTGGRQPQH
13	TRBD1	TRBV5-1	TRBJ2-7	ASSPRQGASYEQY
10	.	TRBV7-8	TRBJ2-1	ASRDRDNEQF
13	.	TRBV6-5	TRBJ2-6	ASSSTRSGANVLT
11	.	TRBV6-1	TRBJ1-5	ASGQGGNQPQH
13	.	TRBV5-1	TRBJ1-4	ASSPTGRVEEKLF
11	.	TRBV10-2	TRBJ1-5	ASTQGGAQPQH
11	.	TRBV13	TRBJ2-7	ASSLGGNYEQY
13	.	TRBV6-5	TRBJ1-1	ASSYSLTENTEAF
11	.	TRBV7-2	TRBJ1-5	ASSEGIYQPQH
11	.	TRBV5-1	TRBJ2-2	ASSEQGNGELF
13	TRBD2	TRBV5-4	TRBJ2-1	ASSLSGGAYNEQF
12	.	TRBV7-9	TRBJ1-2	ASRSRDNFYGYT
11	.	TRBV7-8	TRBJ1-1	ASSLDLGTEAF
12	TRBD1	TRBV2	TRBJ2-1	ASSTGGGYNEQF
12	.	TRBV6-6	TRBJ1-2	ASSRRDMPYGYT